The sequence of this TCR beta chain was determined in a study of CD8+ T cells in alopecia areata. Study results and caveats: Affected lesional scalp, above all in alopecia totalis/universalis, was more clonal than normal scalp. TCR sharing was clearer in mice than between patients, perhaps partly owing to patient HLA diversity. The study also sequences resident alphabeta T cells of normal skin in scalp samples.

Sequencing templates came from extracted RNA that was reverse transcribed into cDNA. The data were produced by immunoSEQ multiplex PCR, yet TCRdb's version contains in-frame clones alone and is incomplete. This sample has roughly 120,000 clones, with roughly two thirds found just once. Of note for this clone: The antigen remains unidentified.

The sequence was collected from a human donor in good health. Sequenced: CD4+ T cells sorted from blood.

The CDR3 here is CASSSGVGYTF. In DNA form, the CDR3 reads TGTGCCAGCAGCTCAGGGGTAGGCTACACCTTC. V gene TRBV5-5 combines with J gene TRBJ1-2; D possibly corresponds to TRBD1 (6 bases). Germline CDR1 SGHKS, CDR2 YYEKEE (reference sequence). This CDR3 contains 11 residues. The V and J ends lost 3 bases and 8 bases respectively, with 8 bases between them. Full variable domain (missing parts from reference TRBV5-5 and TRBJ1-2): DAGVTQSPTHLIKTRGQQVTLRCSPISGHKSVSWYQQVLGQGPQFIFQYYEKEERGRGNFPDRFSARQFPNYSSELNVNALLLGDSALYLCASSSGVGYTFGSGTRLTVV.